These T cell receptor beta chains were read from a single sample in a study of control samples from healthy donors and cancer patients. Measured with immunoSEQ multiplex PCR; TCRdb has only the in-frame clones, and not every one. The table includes about 140,000 clones, about 89% detected once. The sample comprised blood. Receptors originate from a man younger than 35 in good health. The CDR3 runs from the conserved cysteine through the conserved F or W. A D gene is named only where the DNA matches it firmly. Clone size, where shown, is once, few, many, or a class for clones that have expanded.

cdr3_aa cdr3_nt d_call j_call v_call clone_size
CASLSEGETSSYEQYF TGTGCCAGCCTTTCGGAGGGGGAAACTTCCTCCTACGAGCAGTACTTC . TRBJ2-7 TRBV11-2 .
CASSWAGSYNEQFF TGTGCCAGCAGTTGGGCGGGGTCCTACAATGAGCAGTTCTTC . TRBJ2-1 TRBV2 .
CASSPGRRVYEQYF TGTGCCAGCAGCCCAGGACGCAGGGTCTACGAGCAGTACTTC . TRBJ2-7 TRBV5-6 .
CASSLDRTGPYQETQYF TGTGCCAGCAGCTTGGATAGGACAGGGCCCTACCAAGAGACCCAGTACTTC TRBD1 TRBJ2-5 TRBV5-4 .
CASRSGSYEQYF TGTGCCAGCAGGTCGGGCTCCTACGAGCAGTACTTC . TRBJ2-7 TRBV6-6 .
CASSPWALGAYEQYF TGTGCCAGCAGTCCGTGGGCACTTGGGGCCTACGAGCAGTACTTC . TRBJ2-7 TRBV27 .
CASSVGLAGEADTQYF TGTGCCAGCAGCGTAGGACTAGCGGGGGAGGCAGATACGCAGTATTTT TRBD2 TRBJ2-3 TRBV9 .
CASSQGTVLSNQPQHF TGCGCCAGCAGCCAGGGGACAGTGCTTAGCAATCAGCCCCAGCATTTT TRBD1 TRBJ1-5 TRBV4-1 .
CASIGDSGNTIYF TGTGCCAGCATCGGCGACTCTGGAAACACCATATATTTT . TRBJ1-3 TRBV6-5 .
CASRTGGQETQYF TGTGCCAGCAGGACAGGGGGCCAAGAGACCCAGTACTTC TRBD1 TRBJ2-5 TRBV28 .
CASSIYGTVNSNQPQHF TGTGCCAGTAGTATCTACGGGACGGTTAATAGCAATCAGCCCCAGCATTTT . TRBJ1-5 TRBV19 .
CASSKRVDYGYTF TGTGCCAGTAGTAAAAGGGTCGACTATGGCTACACCTTC . TRBJ1-2 TRBV19 .
CASSVGALGWGFNEQFF TGTGCCAGCAGCGTAGGGGCGCTGGGCTGGGGGTTCAATGAGCAGTTCTTC . TRBJ2-1 TRBV9 .
CANSLNSNGDTQYF TGCGCCAACAGCTTGAATTCCAACGGAGATACGCAGTATTTT . TRBJ2-3 TRBV5-1 .
CATSTGIGYEQYF TGTGCCACCTCGACAGGGATCGGCTACGAGCAGTACTTC TRBD1 TRBJ2-7 TRBV30 .
CAWGDRTYGYTF TGTGCCTGGGGTGACCGCACCTATGGCTACACCTTC . TRBJ1-2 TRBV30 .
CASSSELRQTGELFF TGTGCCAGCAGCTCCGAGCTTAGACAGACCGGGGAGCTGTTTTTT . TRBJ2-2 TRBV6-5 .
CASSQDAGGHNEQFF TGTGCCAGCAGCCAAGACGCGGGGGGTCACAATGAGCAGTTCTTC TRBD2 TRBJ2-1 TRBV3-1/TRBV3-2 once
CAWSDRGPEAFF TGTGCCTGGAGCGACAGGGGCCCAGAAGCTTTCTTT TRBD1 TRBJ1-1 TRBV30 .
CASSGRDGLEPLHF TGTGCCAGCAGCGGCCGGGACGGCCTAGAACCCCTCCACTTT . TRBJ1-6 TRBV9 .
CASSFGGIGGNYGYTF TGTGCCAGCAGTTTCGGGGGGATCGGAGGTAACTATGGCTACACCTTC . TRBJ1-2 TRBV28 .
CASSPRGDQETQYF TGTGCCAGCAGCCCCCGAGGGGACCAAGAGACCCAGTACTTC . TRBJ2-5 TRBV7-9 .
CSARVRETQYF TGCAGTGCTAGAGTTCGGGAGACCCAGTACTTC . TRBJ2-5 TRBV20-1 .
CASSRTGVDYGYTF TGTGCCAGCAGCCGGACAGGGGTAGACTATGGCTACACCTTC TRBD1 TRBJ1-2 TRBV6-5 .
CASSLGAVPPYEQYF TGTGCCAGCAGCTTGGGCGCGGTTCCCCCCTACGAGCAGTACTTC . TRBJ2-7 TRBV5-5 .
CASSPAASYNSPLHF TGTGCCAGCAGCCCCGCGGCCTCCTATAATTCACCCCTCCACTTT . TRBJ1-6 TRBV11-2 .
CAWSVRRGSYEQYF TGTGCCTGGAGTGTACGGAGAGGGTCCTACGAGCAGTACTTC . TRBJ2-7 TRBV30 .
CASSETGAQETQYF TGTGCCAGCAGTGAGACAGGGGCGCAAGAGACCCAGTACTTC TRBD1 TRBJ2-5 TRBV6-6 .
CASSILGGATYNEQFF TGTGCCAGTAGTATTCTTGGCGGGGCGACCTACAATGAGCAGTTCTTC . TRBJ2-1 TRBV19 .
CASSIGPTNTEAFF TGTGCCAGTAGTATAGGGCCCACGAACACTGAAGCTTTCTTT . TRBJ1-1 TRBV19 .
CASSLGPSGGVFNEQYF TGCGCCAGCAGCTTGGGTCCTAGCGGGGGGGTTTTCAACGAGCAGTACTTC TRBD2 TRBJ2-7 TRBV5-1 .
CARDRPRGGYTF TGTGCCCGAGACCGACCAAGGGGTGGCTACACCTTC . TRBJ1-2 TRBV30 .
CASSGGTSGRPYEQYF TGTGCCAGTAGTGGGGGGACTAGCGGGAGACCCTACGAGCAGTACTTC TRBD2 TRBJ2-7 TRBV19 .
CASSLSSDYTGELFF TGTGCCAGCAGCCTCTCGTCGGACTACACCGGGGAGCTGTTTTTT . TRBJ2-2 TRBV11-1 .
CASSVRDSFNSPLHF TGTGCCAGCAGCGTTCGGGACAGCTTTAATTCACCCCTCCACTTT TRBD1 TRBJ1-6 TRBV9 .
CAISEGPGELFF TGTGCCATCAGTGAAGGACCCGGGGAGCTGTTTTTT . TRBJ2-2 TRBV10-3 .
CASSRKTGDTEAFF TGTGCCAGCTCACGGAAAACAGGGGACACTGAAGCTTTCTTT TRBD1 TRBJ1-1 TRBV18 .